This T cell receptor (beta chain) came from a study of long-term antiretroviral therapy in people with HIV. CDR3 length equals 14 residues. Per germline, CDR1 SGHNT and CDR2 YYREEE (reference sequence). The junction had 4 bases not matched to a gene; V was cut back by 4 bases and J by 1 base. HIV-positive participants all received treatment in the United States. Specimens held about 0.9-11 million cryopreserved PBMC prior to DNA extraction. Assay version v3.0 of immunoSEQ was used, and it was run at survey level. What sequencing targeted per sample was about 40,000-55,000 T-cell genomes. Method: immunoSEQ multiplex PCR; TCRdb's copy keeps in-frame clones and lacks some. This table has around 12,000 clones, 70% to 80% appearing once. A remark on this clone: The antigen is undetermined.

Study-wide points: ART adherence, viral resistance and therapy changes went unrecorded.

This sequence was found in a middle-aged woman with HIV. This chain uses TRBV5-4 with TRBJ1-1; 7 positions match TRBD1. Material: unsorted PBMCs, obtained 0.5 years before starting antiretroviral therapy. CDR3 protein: CASSKRDRNTEAFF. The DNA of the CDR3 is TGTGCCAGCAGCAAAAGGGACAGGAACACTGAAGCTTTCTTT.